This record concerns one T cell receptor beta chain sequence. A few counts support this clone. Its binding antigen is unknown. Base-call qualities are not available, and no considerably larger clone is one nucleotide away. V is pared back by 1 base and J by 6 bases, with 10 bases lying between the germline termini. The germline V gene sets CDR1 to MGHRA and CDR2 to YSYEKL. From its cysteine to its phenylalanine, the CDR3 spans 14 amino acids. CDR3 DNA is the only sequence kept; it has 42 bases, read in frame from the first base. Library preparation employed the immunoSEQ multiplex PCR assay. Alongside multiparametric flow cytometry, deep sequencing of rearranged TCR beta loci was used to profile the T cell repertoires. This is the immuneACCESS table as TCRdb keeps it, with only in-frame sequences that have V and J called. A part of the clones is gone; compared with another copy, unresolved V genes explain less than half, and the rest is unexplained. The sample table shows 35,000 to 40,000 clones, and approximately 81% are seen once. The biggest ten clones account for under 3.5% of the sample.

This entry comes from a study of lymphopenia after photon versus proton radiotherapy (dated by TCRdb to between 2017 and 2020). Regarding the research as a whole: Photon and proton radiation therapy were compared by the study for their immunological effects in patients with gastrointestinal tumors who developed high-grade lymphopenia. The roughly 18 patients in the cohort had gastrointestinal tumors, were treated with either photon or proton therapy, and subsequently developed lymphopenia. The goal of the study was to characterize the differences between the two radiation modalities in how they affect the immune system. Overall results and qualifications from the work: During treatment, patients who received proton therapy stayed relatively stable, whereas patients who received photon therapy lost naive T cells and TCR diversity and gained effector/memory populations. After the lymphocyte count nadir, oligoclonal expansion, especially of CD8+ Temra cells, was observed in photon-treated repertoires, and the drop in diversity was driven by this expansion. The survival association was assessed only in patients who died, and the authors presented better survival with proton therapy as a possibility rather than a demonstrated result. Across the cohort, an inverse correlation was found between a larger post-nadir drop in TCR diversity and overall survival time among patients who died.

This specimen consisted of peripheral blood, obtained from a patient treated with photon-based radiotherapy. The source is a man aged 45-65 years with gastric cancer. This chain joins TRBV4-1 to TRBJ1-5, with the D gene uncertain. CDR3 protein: CASSQVVAVQPQHF. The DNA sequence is TGCGCCAGCAGCCAAGTAGTCGCGGTTCAGCCCCAGCATTTT.